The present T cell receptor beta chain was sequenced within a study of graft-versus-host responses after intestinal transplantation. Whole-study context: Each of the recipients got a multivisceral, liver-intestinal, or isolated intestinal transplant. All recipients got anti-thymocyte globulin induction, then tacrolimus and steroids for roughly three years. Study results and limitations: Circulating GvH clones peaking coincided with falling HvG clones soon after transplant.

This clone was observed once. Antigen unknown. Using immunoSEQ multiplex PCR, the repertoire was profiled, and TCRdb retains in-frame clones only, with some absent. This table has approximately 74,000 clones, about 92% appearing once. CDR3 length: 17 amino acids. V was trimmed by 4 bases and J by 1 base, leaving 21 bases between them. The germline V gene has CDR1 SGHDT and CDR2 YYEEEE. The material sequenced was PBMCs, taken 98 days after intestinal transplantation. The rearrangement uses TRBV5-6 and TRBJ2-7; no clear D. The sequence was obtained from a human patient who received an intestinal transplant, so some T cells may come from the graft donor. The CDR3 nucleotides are TGTGCCAGCAGCCTCCCCCTTTCCCCCACGGGTTCCTACGAGCAGTACTTC. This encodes CASSLPLSPTGSYEQYF.